This T cell receptor (beta chain) was identified during a study of cytomegalovirus exposure and HLA in healthy donors. About the study: When fewer than 400 donors were genotyped, around 77% of them were found to fall in the Caucasian-associated ancestry cluster. Study findings and constraints: Researchers counted some 150 TCR beta chains as cytomegalovirus-associated.

The CDR3 sequence is 17 residues long. V gave up 3 bases and J gave up 0 bases; unmatched junction bases: 10. Germline V gene sequence: CDR1 SGHRS, CDR2 YFSETQ. With regard to this clone: The antigen remains undetermined.

Donors likely had unrecorded immune exposures despite being nominally healthy when sampled. The study ran its PCR with 60 Vbeta and 13 Jbeta primers. Sequencing was performed with immunoSEQ multiplex PCR; in TCRdb, only in-frame clones are kept and a portion is missing. The sample consists of approximately 79,000 clones, 78% of them appearing once. Sequencing was performed on PBMCs. The rearrangement links TRBV5-1 to TRBJ1-2; 8 bases map to TRBD1. The clonotype was recovered from a male donor in good health and CMV-seropositive. The CDR3 spells CASSWRLQGGANYGYTF. CDR3 bases: TGCGCCAGCAGCTGGAGGCTACAGGGGGGAGCTAACTATGGCTACACCTTC.